These 27 T cell receptor beta chains originate from one sample sequenced in a study of cytomegalovirus exposure and HLA in healthy donors. Measured with immunoSEQ multiplex PCR; TCRdb has only the in-frame clones, and not every one. The sample has over 200,000 clones, around 87% seen once. Material for sequencing was PBMCs. The receptors shown here come from a woman aged 18-35 years in good health and CMV-seronegative.

The chain is built from TRBV6-1 and TRBJ1-1, with D perhaps matching TRBD1 (5 bases). This CDR3 has 14 amino acids. CDR1 and CDR2 (germline): MNHNS, SASEGT. Trimming pared 5 bases from V and 0 bases from J, leaving 10 bases between. The CDR3 reads CASSLTVMNTEAFF. In DNA, the CDR3 is TGTGCCAGCAGTCTGACAGTCATGAACACTGAAGCTTTCTTT.

The CDR3 bases are TGTGCCAGCAGTCCAGGGCGGGGGGCCATCTATGGCTACACCTTC. Its translation is CASSPGRGAIYGYTF. This sequence joins TRBV27 and TRBJ1-2, with D tentatively TRBD1 (6 bases). V dropped 5 bases and J dropped 4 bases, with 17 bases sitting between them. CDR3 size: 15 residues. CDR1 and CDR2 from the germline V gene are MNHEY and SMNVEV (reference sequence).

V gene TRBV9 combines with J gene TRBJ2-1; no definite D call. The CDR3 spans 11 residues. V lost 4 bases and J lost 5, with 4 bases in between. The germline V gene has CDR1 SGDLS and CDR2 YYNGEE. The CDR3 nucleotides read TGTGCCAGCAGCCCAGACAATGAGCAGTTCTTC. Translation gives CASSPDNEQFF.

This chain uses TRBV10-3 with TRBJ1-6; D is unresolved. The germline CDR1 and CDR2 sequences are ENHRY and SYGVKD. V was cut by 9 bases and J by 7 bases, with 13 bases left in between. This CDR3 has 13 amino acids. In DNA form, the CDR3 reads TGTGCCATAAATTCTGGACTGAATTCACCCCTCCACTTT. Its protein product is CAINSGLNSPLHF.

The chain uses TRBV10-1 and TRBJ2-2, with 11 bases that match TRBD1. The germline CDR1 and CDR2 sequences are WNHNN and SYGVQD (reference sequence). J was trimmed by 5 bases and V by 3 bases; bases with no gene match: 8. This CDR3 has 17 amino acids. The CDR3 DNA is TGCGCCAGCAGTGATCCGGGACAGGGGGTTGGAACCGGGGAGCTGTTTTTT. Amino acid sequence: CASSDPGQGVGTGELFF.

V gene TRBV15 combines with J gene TRBJ2-2; no clear D. The CDR3 is 15 amino acids. Trimming removed 1 base from V and 1 base from J, with 7 bases in between. Germline assignment: CDR1 LNHNV and CDR2 YYDKDF (reference sequence). The CDR3 sequence: CATSRGELNTGELFF. The CDR3 bases are TGTGCCACCAGCAGAGGCGAATTGAACACCGGGGAGCTGTTTTTT.

The rearrangement uses TRBV7-9 and TRBJ2-3; 11 nucleotides align to TRBD1. The junction had 7 bases not matched to a gene; V was cut back by 11 bases and J by 3 bases. The CDR3 loop spans 14 amino acids. Per germline, CDR1 SEHNR and CDR2 FQNEAQ (reference sequence). Here the CDR3 DNA reads TGTGCCTACGGACAGGGGGCGCGGACAGATACGCAGTATTTT. Translating gives CAYGQGARTDTQYF.

This clone has a single count. The J gene is TRBJ2-3, the V gene TRBV19; no definite D call. V was trimmed by 1 base and J by 2 bases, leaving 7 bases between them. CDR1 is LNHDA and CDR2 is SQIVND in the germline V gene (reference sequence). This CDR3 spans 14 amino acids. The CDR3 region is CASSIVESTDTQYF. The CDR3 bases are TGTGCCAGTAGTATAGTAGAATCCACAGATACGCAGTATTTT. Looking up the rest from reference TRBV19 and TRBJ2-3 gives the full variable domain: DGGITQSPKYLFRKEGQNVTLSCEQNLNHDAMYWYRQDPGQGLRLIYYSQIVNDFQKGDIAEGYSVSREKKESFPLTVTSAQKNPTAFYLCASSIVESTDTQYFGPGTRLTVL.

This sequence joins TRBV28 and TRBJ2-7; D is unresolved. Germline CDR1 and CDR2: MDHEN and SYDVKM. The CDR3 has 12 residues. The ends were cut back, 1 base at V and 7 bases at J, with 8 bases in the middle. The chain's CDR3 is CASSLFQEEQYF. CDR3 coding DNA: TGTGCCAGCAGTTTATTCCAGGAAGAGCAGTACTTC.

The chain combines TRBV11-2 with TRBJ1-1; 7 nucleotides line up with TRBD1. This CDR3 spans 15 amino acids. Losses at the gene ends were 1 base for V and 5 bases for J; bases not matched to a gene: 7. The germline V gene encodes CDR1 SGHAT and CDR2 FQNNGV. The CDR3: CASSLGLAGGTEAFF. The CDR3 coding sequence is TGTGCCAGCAGCTTAGGGTTAGCAGGGGGGACTGAAGCTTTCTTT. Together with reference TRBV11-2 and TRBJ1-1, the CDR3 gives the full variable domain: EAGVAQSPRYKIIEKRQSVAFWCNPISGHATLYWYQQILGQGPKLLIQFQNNGVVDDSQLPKDRFSAERLKGVDSTLKIQPAKLEDSAVYLCASSLGLAGGTEAFFGQGTRLTVV.

V usage is TRBV10-1 and J usage is TRBJ2-1; tentative D call: TRBD1 (6 bases). Looked up from germline, CDR1 is WNHNN and CDR2 is SYGVQD (reference sequence). This CDR3 is 15 amino acids long. V was pared by 5 bases and J by 1 base, with 12 bases between. The CDR3 nucleotides are TGCGCCAGCAGTTACAGGGTAGGATCCTACAATGAGCAGTTCTTC. Its translation: CASSYRVGSYNEQFF.

The CDR3, as DNA: TGTGCCAGCAGTGAGCAGCGCTCTGGGGCCAACGTCCTGACTTTC. Residues: CASSEQRSGANVLTF. This sequence joins TRBV2 and TRBJ2-6, with unresolved D. Germline V gene data show CDR1 as SNHLY and CDR2 as FYNNEI. The CDR3 contains 15 residues. Trimming took off 3 bases at V and 0 bases at J, with 6 bases between the two ends.

This clone is a singleton in its sample. The chain recombines TRBV6-1 with TRBJ1-2; weak D call: TRBD1 (5 bases). The CDR3 has 15 residues. Germline lookup yields CDR1 MNHNS and CDR2 SASEGT. V dropped 3 bases and J dropped 5 bases, with 16 bases sitting between them. This CDR3 reads CASSDLQGTRYGYTF. The CDR3 DNA follows: TGTGCCAGCAGTGATCTGCAGGGTACAAGATATGGCTACACCTTC.

The rearrangement links TRBV5-1 to TRBJ2-7, with 7 bases aligning to TRBD1. Germline V gives CDR1 SGHRS, CDR2 YFSETQ. Trimming removed 4 bases from V and 1 base from J; junction bases left unmatched: 8. The CDR3 contains 15 residues. The CDR3 DNA reads TGCGCCAGCAGCCCCAGGACAGGAATTTCCTACGAGCAGTACTTC. This translates into CASSPRTGISYEQYF.

The chain is built from TRBV9 and TRBJ1-1; D possibly corresponds to TRBD1 (5 bases). Trimming left V 4 bases short and J 5 bases short, with 12 bases between. Germline V lookup: CDR1 SGDLS, CDR2 YYNGEE. The CDR3 length is 13 residues. The CDR3 DNA reads as TGTGCCAGCAGCCCTGGAGGGGTAACTGAAGCTTTCTTT. This translates into CASSPGGVTEAFF. Complete variable domain (other parts from reference TRBV9 and TRBJ1-1): DSGVTQTPKHLITATGQRVTLRCSPRSGDLSVYWYQQSLDQGLQFLIQYYNGEERAKGNILERFSAQQFPDLHSELNLSSLELGDSALYFCASSPGGVTEAFFGQGTRLTVV.

The chain uses TRBV6-1 and TRBJ1-1, with D tentatively TRBD1 (5 bases). Looked up from germline, CDR1 is MNHNS and CDR2 is SASEGT. Trimming stripped 4 bases from V and 0 bases from J, with 18 bases between. The CDR3 extends over 17 amino acids. CDR3 sequence: CASSVGGEGLMNTEAFF. CDR3 in DNA: TGTGCCAGCAGTGTCGGGGGGGAGGGCCTAATGAACACTGAAGCTTTCTTT.

The gene calls are TRBV27 and TRBJ2-1, with D perhaps TRBD1 (6 bases). From germline, CDR1 is MNHEY and CDR2 SMNVEV (reference sequence). The CDR3 has 15 residues. Trimming took 8 bases from V and 4 from J, leaving 18 bases between them. In DNA, the CDR3 is TGTGCCAGCCGATTGGGGACAAATAGTTACAATGAGCAGTTCTTC. This encodes CASRLGTNSYNEQFF.

The J gene is TRBJ2-1, the V gene TRBV4-1; a possible D gene is TRBD2 (6 bases). This CDR3 contains 16 residues. In germline, CDR1 is MGHRA, CDR2 YSYEKL. V lost 0 bases and J 4 bases, leaving 13 bases between the germline ends. The CDR3 sequence is CASSQDWRTKYNEQFF. The DNA of the CDR3 is TGCGCCAGCAGCCAAGATTGGCGGACTAAGTACAATGAGCAGTTCTTC.

This rearrangement joins TRBV10-3 to TRBJ2-7, with D perhaps matching TRBD1 (5 bases). The CDR3 runs to 14 residues. Germline CDR1 ENHRY, CDR2 SYGVKD. V lost 3 bases and J 6 bases, leaving 15 bases between the germline ends. The CDR3 here is CAISDPTAASEQYF. In nucleotides, the CDR3 is TGTGCCATCAGTGACCCGACAGCTGCCAGCGAGCAGTACTTC.

The sample holds a few counts of this clone. The chain joins TRBV5-1 to TRBJ1-1, with 8 nucleotides matching TRBD1. V gave up 4 bases and J gave up 4 bases; unmatched junction bases: 3. Germline values: CDR1 SGHRS, CDR2 YFSETQ. CDR3 size: 13 residues. CDR3 DNA sequence: TGCGCCAGCAGCAAAGACAGGGGCACTGAAGCTTTCTTT. Protein sequence: CASSKDRGTEAFF.

The V and J genes are TRBV9 and TRBJ1-5; D not resolved. Germline CDR1 reads SGDLS; CDR2 reads YYNGEE. Deletions cut 0 bases from V and 0 bases from J, with 7 bases between. There are 15 residues in the CDR3. The CDR3 reads CASSVGVSSNQPQHF. The DNA for the CDR3 is TGTGCCAGCAGCGTAGGTGTCAGTAGCAATCAGCCCCAGCATTTT.

The V call is TRBV28, the J call TRBJ2-7, with TRBD1 identical over 7 bases. In germline, CDR1 is MDHEN, CDR2 SYDVKM. The trim removed 5 bases at V and 7 bases at J, leaving 8 bases unmatched. CDR3 size: 13 residues. The CDR3 here is CASSIGQVSEQYF. Written as DNA, the CDR3 is TGTGCCAGCAGTATAGGACAGGTCAGTGAGCAGTACTTC. Combining the CDR3 with reference TRBV28 and TRBJ2-7 gives the whole variable domain DVKVTQSSRYLVKRTGEKVFLECVQDMDHENMFWYRQDPGLGLRLIYFSYDVKMKEKGDIPEGYSVSREKKERFSLILESASTNQTSMYLCASSIGQVSEQYFGPGTRLTVT.

V usage is TRBV28 and J usage is TRBJ2-7; maybe TRBD1 (6 bases). The germline V and J ends were trimmed by 7 bases and 3 bases, with 19 bases remaining between them. The germline V gene encodes CDR1 MDHEN and CDR2 SYDVKM. The CDR3 is 15 amino acids. DNA for the CDR3: TGTGCCAGCAATCCAGGGGCCGTTGGCCACTACGAGCAGTACGTC. Protein product: CASNPGAVGHYEQYV.

This chain uses TRBV27 with TRBJ2-1; TRBD1 might be the D (5 bases). The germline CDR1 and CDR2 sequences are MNHEY and SMNVEV (reference sequence). V was clipped by 7 bases and J by 10 bases, with 20 bases between them. The CDR3 is 14 residues long. This chain's CDR3 is CASTPGYPGYEQFF. For the CDR3, the DNA is TGTGCCAGCACCCCTGGGTACCCAGGGTACGAGCAGTTCTTC.

V usage is TRBV7-8 and J usage is TRBJ1-1; 7 bases are a match to TRBD1. The J segment lost 2 bases and the V segment lost 5 bases, leaving 11 bases of the junction unmatched. Germline CDR1 and CDR2: SGHVS and FQNEAQ. The CDR3 has 16 residues. The CDR3 region has the DNA TGTGCCAGCAGCCAATACACCGGGACAGACAACACTGAAGCTTTCTTT. Translated: CASSQYTGTDNTEAFF. The full variable domain, with the rest looked up from reference TRBV7-8 and TRBJ1-1, is GAGVSQSPRYKVAKRGQDVALRCDPISGHVSLFWYQQALGQGPEFLTYFQNEAQLDKSGLPSDRFFAERPEGSVSTLKIQRTQQEDSAVYLCASSQYTGTDNTEAFFGQGTRLTVV.

The chain joins TRBV7-9 to TRBJ2-1; 8 bases are a match to TRBD1. J gave up 3 bases and V 4 bases, and 11 bases lay outside the gene matches. The CDR3 extends over 17 amino acids. CDR1 SEHNR and CDR2 FQNEAQ come from the germline V gene (reference sequence). Here the CDR3 DNA reads TGTGCCAGCAGCTCCATTGCTCGGGACAGGCGCTACAATGAGCAGTTCTTC. Amino acids: CASSSIARDRRYNEQFF.

V and J are TRBV27 and TRBJ2-3, with TRBD2 matching over 11 bases. The germline V gene has CDR1 MNHEY and CDR2 SMNVEV (reference sequence). J lost 1 base, V lost 5 bases, and 5 bases had no gene match. The CDR3 is made up of 16 amino acids. The CDR3 DNA reads as TGTGCCAGCAGTCCCAGGACTAGCGGGCGCACAGATACGCAGTATTTT. Protein sequence: CASSPRTSGRTDTQYF.